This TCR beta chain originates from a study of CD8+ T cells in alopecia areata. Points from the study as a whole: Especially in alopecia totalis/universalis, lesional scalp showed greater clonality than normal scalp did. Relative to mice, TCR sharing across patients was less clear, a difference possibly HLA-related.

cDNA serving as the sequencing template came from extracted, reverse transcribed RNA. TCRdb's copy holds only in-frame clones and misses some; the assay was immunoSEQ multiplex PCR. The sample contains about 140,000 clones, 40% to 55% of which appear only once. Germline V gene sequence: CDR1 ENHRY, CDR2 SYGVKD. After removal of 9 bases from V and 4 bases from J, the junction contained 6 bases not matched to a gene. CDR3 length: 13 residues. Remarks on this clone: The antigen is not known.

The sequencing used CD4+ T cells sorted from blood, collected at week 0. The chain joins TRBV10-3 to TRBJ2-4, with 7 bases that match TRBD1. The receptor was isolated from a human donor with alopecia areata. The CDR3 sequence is CAIGGSEKNIQYF. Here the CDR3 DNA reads TGTGCCATAGGGGGCAGCGAGAAAAACATTCAGTACTTC.